Following are 17 T cell receptor beta chains from one sample sequenced in a study of T cells in Graves' hyperthyroidism and ophthalmopathy. RNA transcripts served as the template for amplifying TCR beta CDR3 regions. The TCR CDR3 first-round RT-PCR relied on the HTBI primer set. MiXCR was run by TCRdb on the multiplex PCR reads, yielding one entry per CDR3 protein. Of 250,000 to 300,000 distinct CDR3 sequences listed, 10% to 15% are singletons. Sequencing was performed on blood. All receptors derive from a woman aged 25-40 years with Graves' hyperthyroidism that later progressed to Graves' ophthalmopathy.

This clonotype was counted at least ten times. This chain joins TRBV28 and TRBJ1-2; D is perhaps TRBD1 (5 bases). In germline, CDR1 is MDHEN, CDR2 SYDVKM. Trimming took 3 bases from V and 1 from J, leaving 15 bases between them. CDR3 length: 16 residues. CDR3 loop: CASSFLTPQGNYGYTF. The DNA of the CDR3 is TGTGCCAGCAGTTTCCTAACTCCCCAGGGTAACTATGGCTACACCTTC.

A note on this clonotype: This may be a read error, as it is one base from a much larger clone. J is TRBJ1-3 and V is TRBV7-8; the D is unclear. This CDR3 region has 15 residues. V gave up 7 bases and J gave up 0 bases, with 13 bases separating them. Germline values: CDR1 SGHVS, CDR2 FQNEAQ. CDR3: CASNSRVPSGNTIYF. The CDR3 coding sequence is TGTGCCAGCAACTCAAGGGTTCCCTCTGGAAACACCATATATTTT.

This clonotype has a count of ten or more. DNA for the CDR3: TGTGCCAGCAGACCCGACAGCGTAAACGGCGAGCAGTACTTC. Translation: CASRPDSVNGEQYF. The genes are TRBV6-2 or TRBV6-3 and TRBJ2-7, with TRBD1 as a possible D gene (5 bases). There are 14 residues in the CDR3. Trimming pared 6 bases from V and 6 bases from J, leaving 18 bases between. Germline CDR1 and CDR2: MNHEY and SVGEGT.

This clonotype appeared many times. The chain links TRBV18 to TRBJ2-1, with TRBD2 matching 12 bases. CDR1 KGHSH and CDR2 LQKENI come from the germline V gene. The ends lost 3 bases at V and 5 bases at J; junction bases unmatched: 5. This CDR3 has 16 amino acids. The CDR3 DNA is TGTGCCAGCTCACCTGTTCTAGCGGGAGGGAACAATGAGCAGTTCTTC. It is translated as CASSPVLAGGNNEQFF. Combining the CDR3 with reference TRBV18 and TRBJ2-1 gives the whole variable domain NAGVMQNPRHLVRRRGQEARLRCSPMKGHSHVYWYRQLPEEGLKFMVYLQKENIIDESGMPKERFSAEFPKEGPSILRIQQVVRGDSAAYFCASSPVLAGGNNEQFFGPGTRLTVL.

J is TRBJ1-6 and V is TRBV4-3; D is uncertain. Per the germline V gene, CDR1 is LGHNA and CDR2 is YSLEER. V lost 3 bases to trimming and J lost 0 bases, with 3 bases between them. The CDR3 consists of 14 residues. As DNA, the CDR3 is TGCGCCAGCAGCCAGGCCTCCTATAATTCACCCCTCCACTTT. It specifies CASSQASYNSPLHF.

J is TRBJ2-3 and V is TRBV7-2; a possible D gene is TRBD2 (7 bases). Germline CDR1 SGHTA, CDR2 FQGNSA. The ends were cut back, 6 bases at V and 9 bases at J, with 16 bases in the middle. This CDR3 is built from 13 residues. This CDR3 is CASRPGGGGTQYF. For the CDR3, the DNA is TGTGCCAGCAGACCGGGGGGAGGGGGGACGCAGTATTTT.

This clonotype was observed many times. V gene TRBV20-1 combines with J gene TRBJ2-5; 9 bases line up with TRBD1. J gave up 5 bases and V 6 bases, and 7 bases lay outside the gene matches. Germline V gene lookup returns CDR1 DFQATT and CDR2 SNEGSKA (reference sequence). The length of the CDR3 is 13 residues. CDR3 bases: TGCAGTGCCGACTTAGGACAGGGGGAGACCCAGTACTTC. Protein: CSADLGQGETQYF.

This clonotype was recorded at least ten times. The rearrangement links TRBV12-3 or TRBV12-4 to TRBJ2-2; D ambiguous. V lost 7 bases and J 6 bases, leaving 15 bases between the germline ends. The CDR3 runs to 14 residues. The CDR3 here is CASISGPLAGELFF. DNA for the CDR3: TGTGCCAGCATCTCGGGCCCGTTAGCCGGGGAGCTGTTTTTT.

The chain employs TRBV6-2 or TRBV6-3 and TRBJ2-1; TRBD2 matches at 9 bases. Per germline, CDR1 MNHEY and CDR2 SVGEGT. The junction had 12 bases not matched to a gene; V was cut back by 10 bases and J by 5 bases. This CDR3 is built from 15 residues. This CDR3 is CATSFGTSFHNEQFF. DNA of the CDR3: TGTGCCACCTCTTTCGGGACTAGCTTCCACAATGAGCAGTTCTTC.

The table lists this clonotype with a few counts. CDR3 nucleotide sequence: TGCAGTGCTCCTACCGGGACTAGCGGGATCGAGCAGTTCTTC. Encoded protein: CSAPTGTSGIEQFF. This chain connects TRBV20-1 to TRBJ2-1; 13 bases match TRBD2. The CDR3 covers 14 residues. The germline V gene encodes CDR1 DFQATT and CDR2 SNEGSKA (reference sequence). Germline trimming cut 5 bases from V and 10 bases from J; bases unmatched to any gene: 8.

This clonotype was counted between two and nine times. The gene calls are TRBV4-2 and TRBJ2-2; 7 nucleotides match TRBD2. Germline trimming cut 8 bases from V and 3 bases from J; bases unmatched to any gene: 3. Germline CDR1 reads LGHNA; CDR2 reads YNFKEQ. The CDR3 sequence is 13 residues long. The CDR3 region is CASVREDTGELFF. In DNA form, the CDR3 reads TGTGCCAGCGTCCGGGAGGACACCGGGGAGCTGTTTTTT.

This clonotype was counted many times. V usage is TRBV9 and J usage is TRBJ2-5; 9 bases map to TRBD2. The CDR3 is 14 residues long. Losses at the gene ends were 3 bases for V and 2 bases for J; bases not matched to a gene: 2. CDR1 is SGDLS and CDR2 is YYNGEE in the germline V gene. DNA for the CDR3: TGTGCCAGCAGCGGTAGCGGGAGTCAAGAGACCCAGTACTTC. It is translated as CASSGSGSQETQYF.

This clonotype came up many times. The V gene is TRBV7-9, the J gene TRBJ2-1; tentative D call: TRBD2 (7 bases). The V end was cut by 6 bases, the J end by 3 bases, with 18 bases between. The CDR3 is 16 amino acids. In germline, CDR1 is SEHNR, CDR2 FQNEAQ (reference sequence). The DNA of the CDR3 is TGTGCCAGCAGGTCGGGTGGGGGGGCTGGCTACAATGAGCAGTTCTTC. Translation gives CASRSGGGAGYNEQFF.

The chain is built from TRBV20-1 and TRBJ2-1; 10 bases align to TRBD2. V dropped 0 bases and J dropped 10; count of bases not matched to a gene: 12. In germline, CDR1 is DFQATT, CDR2 SNEGSKA (reference sequence). CDR3 length: 16 amino acids. Here the CDR3 reads CSARDLTSGENGEQFF. CDR3 nucleotides: TGCAGTGCTAGAGATCTTACTAGCGGGGAGAATGGAGAGCAGTTCTTC.

V usage is TRBV12-3 or TRBV12-4 and J usage is TRBJ2-7; 11 bases fit TRBD1. The CDR3 sequence is 13 residues long. The J segment lost 3 bases and the V segment lost 8 bases, leaving 3 bases of the junction unmatched. CDR3 loop: CASGDRGNYEQYF. The CDR3 nucleotides are TGTGCCAGCGGGGACAGGGGGAACTACGAGCAGTACTTC.

V is TRBV18 and J is TRBJ2-7; a possible D gene is TRBD1 (5 bases). Looked up from germline, CDR1 is KGHSH and CDR2 is LQKENI. The V and J ends lost 0 bases and 5 bases respectively, with 17 bases between them. The CDR3 sequence is 16 residues long. CDR3 loop: CASSPPGQLPNNEQYF. In DNA, the CDR3 is TGTGCCAGCTCACCACCAGGACAACTACCTAACAACGAGCAGTACTTC.

This clonotype has ten or more counts. The chain uses TRBV2 and TRBJ2-7, with TRBD1 identical over 7 bases. CDR3 size: 13 residues. Trimming took 6 bases from V and 4 from J; bases not matched to a gene: 6. CDR1 is SNHLY and CDR2 is FYNNEI in the germline V gene. This chain's CDR3 is CASRDRDEYEQYF. Written as DNA, the CDR3 is TGTGCCAGCAGAGACAGGGATGAGTACGAGCAGTACTTC.